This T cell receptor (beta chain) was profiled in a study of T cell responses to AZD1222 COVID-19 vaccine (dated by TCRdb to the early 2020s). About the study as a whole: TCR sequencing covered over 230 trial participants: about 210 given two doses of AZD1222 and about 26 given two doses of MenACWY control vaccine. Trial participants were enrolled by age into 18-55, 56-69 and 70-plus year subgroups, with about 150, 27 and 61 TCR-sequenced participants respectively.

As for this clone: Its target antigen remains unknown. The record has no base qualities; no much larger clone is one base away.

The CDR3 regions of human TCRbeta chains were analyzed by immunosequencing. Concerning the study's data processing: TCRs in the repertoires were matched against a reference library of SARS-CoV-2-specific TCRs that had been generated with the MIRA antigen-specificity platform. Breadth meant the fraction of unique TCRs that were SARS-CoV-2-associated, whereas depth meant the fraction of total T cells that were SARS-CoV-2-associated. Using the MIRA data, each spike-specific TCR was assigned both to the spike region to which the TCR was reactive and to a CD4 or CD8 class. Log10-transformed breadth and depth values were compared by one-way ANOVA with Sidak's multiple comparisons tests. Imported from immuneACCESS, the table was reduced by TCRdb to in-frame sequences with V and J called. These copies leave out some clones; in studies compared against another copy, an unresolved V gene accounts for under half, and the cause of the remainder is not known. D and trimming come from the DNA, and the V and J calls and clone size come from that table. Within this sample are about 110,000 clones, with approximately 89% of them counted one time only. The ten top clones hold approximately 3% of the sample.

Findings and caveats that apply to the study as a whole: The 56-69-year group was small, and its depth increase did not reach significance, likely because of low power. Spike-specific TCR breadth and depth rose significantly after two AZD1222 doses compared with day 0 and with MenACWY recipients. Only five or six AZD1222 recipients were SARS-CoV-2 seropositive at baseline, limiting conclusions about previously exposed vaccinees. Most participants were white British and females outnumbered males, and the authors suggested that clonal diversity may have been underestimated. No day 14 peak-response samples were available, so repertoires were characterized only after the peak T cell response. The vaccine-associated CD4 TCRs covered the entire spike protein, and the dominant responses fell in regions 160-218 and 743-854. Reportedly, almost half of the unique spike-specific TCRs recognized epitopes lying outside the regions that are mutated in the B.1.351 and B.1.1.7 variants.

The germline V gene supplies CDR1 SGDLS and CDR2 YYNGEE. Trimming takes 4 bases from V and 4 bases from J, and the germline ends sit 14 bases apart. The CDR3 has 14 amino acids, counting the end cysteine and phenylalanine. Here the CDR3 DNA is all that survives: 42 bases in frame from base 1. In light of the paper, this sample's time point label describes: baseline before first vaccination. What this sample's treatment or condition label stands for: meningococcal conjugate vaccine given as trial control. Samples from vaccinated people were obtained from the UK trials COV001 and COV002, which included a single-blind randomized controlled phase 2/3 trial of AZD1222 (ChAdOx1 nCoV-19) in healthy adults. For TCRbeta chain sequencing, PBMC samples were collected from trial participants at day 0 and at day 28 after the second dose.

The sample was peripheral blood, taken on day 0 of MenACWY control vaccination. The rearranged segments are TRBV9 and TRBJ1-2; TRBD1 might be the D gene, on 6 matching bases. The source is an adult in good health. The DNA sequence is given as TGTGCCAGCAGCACCGGGACATTTGTCTATGGCTACACCTTC. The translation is CASSTGTFVYGYTF.